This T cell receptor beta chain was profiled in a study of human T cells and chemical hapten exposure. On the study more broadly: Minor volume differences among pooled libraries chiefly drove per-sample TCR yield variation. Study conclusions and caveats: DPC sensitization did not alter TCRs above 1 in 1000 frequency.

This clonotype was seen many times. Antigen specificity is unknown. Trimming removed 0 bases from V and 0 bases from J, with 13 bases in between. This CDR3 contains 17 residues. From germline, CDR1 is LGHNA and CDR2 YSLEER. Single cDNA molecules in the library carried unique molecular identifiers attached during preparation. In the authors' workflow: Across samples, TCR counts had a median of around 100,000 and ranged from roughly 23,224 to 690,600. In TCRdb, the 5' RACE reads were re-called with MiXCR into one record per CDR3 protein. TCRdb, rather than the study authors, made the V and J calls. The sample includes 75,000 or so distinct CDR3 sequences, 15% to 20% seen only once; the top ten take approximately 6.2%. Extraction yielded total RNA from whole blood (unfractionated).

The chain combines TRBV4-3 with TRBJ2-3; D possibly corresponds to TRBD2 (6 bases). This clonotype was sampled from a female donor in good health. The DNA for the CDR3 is TGCGCCAGCAGCCAAGATGGGGACTTTCTTAGCACAGATACGCAGTATTTT. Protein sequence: CASSQDGDFLSTDTQYF.